The rows below give T cell receptor beta chains drawn from one sample of a study of blood T cells in healthy people across ages. Each CDR3 protein gets one entry after TCRdb re-called the 5' RACE reads with MiXCR. The sample has about 1.8 million distinct CDR3 sequences, about 50% seen once. Sequencing was done on a sample of blood. Source of these receptors: a woman in her thirties or forties in good health. Both conserved end residues are part of each CDR3. Part of the rows lack a size; the others show once, few, many or a class for expanded clones.

clone_size j_call v_call cdr3_aa
. . TRBV3-1 CASSHTQVPSFYEQYF
. TRBJ2-1 TRBV27 CASNSGDNEQFF
. TRBJ2-7 TRBV7-2 CASSLGQYSYSEQYF
. TRBJ2-1 TRBV10-3 CAISEFVEDEQFF
few TRBJ1-2 TRBV2 CASSDDRGRYNYGYTF
few TRBJ2-5 TRBV15 CATSGSGQFQETQYF
. TRBJ2-3 TRBV5-1 CASIHGGPAADTQYF
. TRBJ2-3 TRBV20-1 CSARAQASYTDTQYF
. . TRBV5-6 CASKIEGSYEQYF
few TRBJ1-2 TRBV12-3/TRBV12-4 CASSSNRGENYGYTF
. TRBJ1-2 TRBV12-3/TRBV12-4 CASSLLNRVEADGYTF
. TRBJ2-6 TRBV9 CASSASWHNSGANVLTF
few TRBJ2-4 TRBV2 CASMGGGNIQYF
. TRBJ2-7 TRBV6-1 CASRNSGGVEQYF
. TRBJ2-5 TRBV20-1 CSALDRDRGFGETQYF
few TRBJ2-7 TRBV28 CASTTSGTGPYEQYF
. TRBJ2-4 TRBV12-3/TRBV12-4 CASSLGTVGYF
few TRBJ1-2 TRBV6-9 CASSPRTSLGHGYTF
many TRBJ2-3 TRBV28 CASSSPDTQYF
. TRBJ2-5 TRBV7-2 CASSPDTGAKTQYF
. TRBJ2-1 TRBV14 CASSQALGLAGGRYNEQFF
few TRBJ2-7 TRBV5-1 CASSPVAGTSGYEQYF